The following is a T cell receptor beta chain sequence with its context. The data were produced by immunoSEQ multiplex PCR, yet TCRdb's version contains in-frame clones alone and is incomplete. The sample lists under 150,000 clones; 85% to 90% were seen once. Time point reported: peripheral blood 6 weeks after treatment start. Disease in patients was locally advanced or metastatic urothelial carcinoma. V shed 1 base and J shed 6 bases, with 10 bases lying between them. Germline CDR1 and CDR2: SGHVS and FQNEAQ. The CDR3 totals 13 residues. This record comes from a study of PD-L1 blockade in urothelial cancer. For the study at large: The study started patients on atezolizumab around 2014, giving 1,200 mg intravenously every 3 weeks. Previous chemotherapy exposure amounted to 0 to 3 regimens for patients. Treatment start was followed by blood analysis at 3 weeks (second dose) and again at 6 weeks.

The sequence derives from a man in his 60s with urothelial cancer. The chain recombines TRBV7-8 with TRBJ2-7; possible D gene TRBD1, 5 bases. Sequencing was performed on PBMCs, taken around atezolizumab (anti-PD-L1) treatment. The CDR3 reads CASSLETVGEQYF. CDR3 DNA sequence: TGTGCCAGCAGCTTAGAGACAGTCGGCGAGCAGTACTTC.